The sequence of this T cell receptor (beta chain) was determined in a study of blood T cell repertoires in COVID-19. Overall study context: Acute and convalescent COVID-19 specimens originated in the United States, Italy and Spain.

Adults between roughly 18 and 89 years of age took part from 20 to 25 US areas. Participant reports of clinical history set cohort assignment. Authors' analysis steps: Estimation of nucleated cell counts was performed using reference gene primer amplification. Clones were sequenced by immunoSEQ multiplex PCR, and TCRdb holds only the in-frame ones, with some missing. V and J calls and clone size come straight from that table; D and trimming were deduced from the DNA. The sample yields 330,000 or so clones, about 92% seen once. The germline V gene encodes CDR1 MDHEN and CDR2 SYDVKM. V lost 7 bases and J lost 9; bases outside the gene matches: 4. This CDR3 contains 13 residues.

The sample consisted of PBMCs or T cells enriched from blood (not recorded which). The receptor comes from a woman aged 25 to 45 who had recovered from COVID-19. This chain links TRBV28 with TRBJ1-6, with 9 bases fitting TRBD1. The CDR3 spells CASKTGGTSPLHF. CDR3 nucleotide sequence: TGTGCCAGCAAAACAGGGGGCACTTCACCCCTCCACTTT.